This is a list of T cell receptor beta chains from one sample in a study of T cell repertoires in cytomegalovirus infection. Antigen specificity for these receptors is unknown. Using its own MiXCR run on the reads, TCRdb lists one record per CDR3 protein. The sample holds some 480,000 distinct CDR3 sequences; 25% to 35% are singletons and the top ten take 15% to 20%. The material was cultured PBMCs, obtained from culture after CMV antigen stimulation. These receptors came from a human donor in good health (CMV status not recorded). Some clones in this sample may be carry-over from other donors' samples. Both conserved end residues are part of each CDR3. The D gene is left open where the match is weak. Only part of the rows carry a size: once, few, many, or a class if the clone is expanded.

TRBJ2-5 . TRBV20-1 . TGCAGTGCTAGGGGGCCCCGGCAAGAGACCCAGTACTTC CSARGPRQETQYF
TRBJ2-3 few TRBV4-3 TRBD2 TGCGCCAGCAGCCAAGATCCAGCGGGAGGCTACACCAGAGATACGCAGTATTTT CASSQDPAGGYTRDTQYF
TRBJ2-5 many TRBV6-1 . TGTGCCAGCAGTGAAGCAGCTCAGACCCAGTACTTC CASSEAAQTQYF
TRBJ2-5 few TRBV6-8 TRBD1 TGTGCCATTTCTACCGGGACAGGGGGAGAGACCCAGTACTTC CAISTGTGGETQYF
TRBJ1-2 few TRBV7-2 . TGTGCCAGCAGCTTAGTACAGCTCTATGGCTACACCTTC CASSLVQLYGYTF
TRBJ2-1 . TRBV3-1 TRBD2 TGTGCCAGCAGCCATCCCCTCACTAGCGTATACAATGAGCAGTTCTTC CASSHPLTSVYNEQFF
TRBJ2-7 many TRBV6-2/TRBV6-3 TRBD1 TGTGCCAGCAGTCCAGGTCCGGGACAGACCTACGAGCAGTACTTC CASSPGPGQTYEQYF
TRBJ2-1 . TRBV12-5 TRBD1 TGTGCTAGTGGTTTGGCACCCCTTACCGGGGACAGTAATGAGCAGTTCTTC CASGLAPLTGDSNEQFF
TRBJ1-1 . TRBV7-2 TRBD1 TGTGCCAGCAGCCACGGGGCCGGCGGGGACAGCAACACTGAAGCTTTCTTT CASSHGAGGDSNTEAFF
TRBJ2-3 . TRBV20-1 . TGCAGTGCTCATAAAGGTGACCCCACAGATACGCAGTATTTT CSAHKGDPTDTQYF
TRBJ1-5 . TRBV5-6 . TGTGCCAGCAAGGCAGCTAATCAGCCCCAGCATTTT CASKAANQPQHF
TRBJ2-2 few TRBV29-1 . TGCAGCGTTAGGGAGGTTGGGAGCACCGGGGAGCTGTTTTTT CSVREVGSTGELFF
TRBJ2-5 . TRBV20-1 . TGCAGTGAAAGCGGCGGGGAGACCCAGTACTTC CSESGGETQYF
TRBJ2-2 . TRBV7-2 TRBD2 TGTGCCAGCAGCTTAATCCCCCTAGCGGGGAACACCGGGGAGCTGTTTTTT CASSLIPLAGNTGELFF
TRBJ2-1 once TRBV2 TRBD2 TGTGCCAGCACAAGCCTAGCGGGCAACAATGAGCAGTTCTTC CASTSLAGNNEQFF
TRBJ1-2 . TRBV28 . TGTGCCAGCAGTATCCCACGGACTGACTATGGCTACACCTTC CASSIPRTDYGYTF
TRBJ2-3 . TRBV9 TRBD2 TGTGCCAGCAGCGTCAACCCGGGACTAGCGGGAGGGGTAGATACGCAGTATTTT CASSVNPGLAGGVDTQYF
TRBJ2-2 . TRBV7-6 . TGTGCCAGCAGCTTAGCCCTGCGGGAGAACACCGGGGAGCTGTTTTTT CASSLALRENTGELFF
TRBJ2-5 few TRBV4-3 TRBD2 TGCGCCAGCAGCTTAGAAACTAGCGGTCAAGAGACCCAGTACTTC CASSLETSGQETQYF
TRBJ2-5 . TRBV28 TRBD2 TGTGCCAGCAGTGATTTAGCGGGACCACAAGAGACCCAGTACTTC CASSDLAGPQETQYF
TRBJ2-3 . TRBV10-3 TRBD1 TGTGCCATCAGTCTGGGGACAGGGGGCGCAGATACGCAGTATTTT CAISLGTGGADTQYF
TRBJ1-6 . TRBV7-9 TRBD1 TGTGCCAGCAGCGCCTGGGACAGTTTGAGTTCACCCCTCCACTTT CASSAWDSLSSPLHF
TRBJ1-1 many TRBV19 . TGTGCCAGTAGGGACTCCTCGGAAGCTTTCTTT CASRDSSEAFF
TRBJ2-5 . TRBV9 . TGTGCCAGCAGCCCAGGGGTTGTCGCCCAAGAGACCCAGTACTTC CASSPGVVAQETQYF
TRBJ1-5 few TRBV6-2/TRBV6-3 . TGTGCCAGCAGACCAACCGGGGTAGGCAATCAGCCCCAGCATTTT CASRPTGVGNQPQHF
TRBJ2-2 . TRBV6-2/TRBV6-3 TRBD1 TGTGCCAGCAGGATGACAGGGGTGGACACCGGGGAGCTGTTTTTT CASRMTGVDTGELFF
TRBJ2-2 . TRBV19 . TGTGCCAGTAGGGTGGGGGCGCCCGGGGAGCTGTTTTTT CASRVGAPGELFF
TRBJ2-5 few TRBV20-1 . TGCAGTGCTAGAGACGGTCGAGACAGGTGGGAGACCCAGTACTTC CSARDGRDRWETQYF
TRBJ2-1 . TRBV6-8 TRBD2 TGTGCCAGCAGTTCGACCGGGACTAGCGGGATTAATGAGCAGTTCTTC CASSSTGTSGINEQFF
TRBJ2-7 . TRBV6-8 TRBD2 TGTGCCAGCAGTTCCGGACTAGCGGGAGCGTCCGAGCAGTACTTC CASSSGLAGASEQYF
TRBJ1-1 . TRBV6-2/TRBV6-3 TRBD1 TGTGCCAGCAGTTTGGGACAGCGAGGGACTGAAGCTTTCTTT CASSLGQRGTEAFF
TRBJ2-7 few TRBV14 TRBD2 TGTGCCAGCAGCCAATCTGGGCTAGCGGGACTGGTACTCGCCTACGAGCAGTACTTC CASSQSGLAGLVLAYEQYF
TRBJ2-1 . TRBV7-8 TRBD2 TGTGCCAGCAGCTCACTAAGGACTAGCGGTTACAATGAGCAGTTCTTC CASSSLRTSGYNEQFF
TRBJ1-1 few TRBV20-1 . TGCAGTGCTAGAGGGGGAGACACTGAAGCTTTCTTT CSARGGDTEAFF
TRBJ2-3 many TRBV5-1 . TGCGCCAGCAGCTTGGGTGGGTTCCCAGATACGCAGTATTTT CASSLGGFPDTQYF
TRBJ2-1 few TRBV19 TRBD2 TGTGCCAGTAGCTCCCTTATAGCGGGAGGGGAGGTTGAGCAGTTCTTC CASSSLIAGGEVEQFF
TRBJ2-7 . TRBV30 TRBD2 TGTGCCTGGGGCGCGGGACTACCCTACGAGCAGTACTTC CAWGAGLPYEQYF
TRBJ1-4 few TRBV12-3/TRBV12-4 TRBD1 TGTGCCAGCGCGAACCGGGACAGCATAAATGAAAAACTGTTTTTT CASANRDSINEKLFF
TRBJ2-6 . TRBV28 . TGTGCCAGCAGTAACAGGGACTCTGGGGCCAACGTCCTGACTTTC CASSNRDSGANVLTF
TRBJ2-1 . TRBV15 TRBD2 TGTGCCACCAGCAGAGATCCGGATAGCGGGACCCATCAGTTCTTC CATSRDPDSGTHQFF
TRBJ2-4 many TRBV7-2 TRBD1 TGTGCCAGCAGCGCCGGGACAGGGGGTCAAAACATTCAGTACTTC CASSAGTGGQNIQYF
TRBJ2-7 . TRBV6-5 . TGTGCCACCTCGGTCCTCTCGGGCGAGCAGTACTTC CATSVLSGEQYF
TRBJ1-2 . TRBV15 TRBD1 TGTGCCACCAGCAGATCCTCAGGGGGAGGCTATGGCTACACCTTC CATSRSSGGGYGYTF
TRBJ2-2 few TRBV7-2 TRBD2 TGTGCCAGCAGCTCGAACGGCGGACTAGCGGGAGGTGCGGGGACCGGGGAGCTGTTTTTT CASSSNGGLAGGAGTGELFF
TRBJ2-1 . TRBV7-2 TRBD2 TGTGCCAGCAGCTTAGGAGGACTAGCGTTCGATGAGCAGTTCTTC CASSLGGLAFDEQFF
TRBJ1-5 . TRBV29-1 . TGCAGCGTTGGGGGGGTGTCTGGTGAGCCCCAGCATTTT CSVGGVSGEPQHF
TRBJ2-3 . TRBV4-1 . TGCGCCAGCAGCGATTCGGGGTACTTCACAGATACGCAGTATTTT CASSDSGYFTDTQYF
TRBJ2-7 . TRBV28 . TGTGCCAGCAGGGACAGTTACCACGAGCAGTACTTC CASRDSYHEQYF
TRBJ2-1 . TRBV29-1 . TGCAGCGCTAGACTAGTCAGCAATGAGCAGTTCTTC CSARLVSNEQFF
TRBJ2-1 . TRBV19 TRBD2 TGTGCCAGTAGTTTACTAGCGGGAGGATGGGCCTACAATGAGCAGTTCTTC CASSLLAGGWAYNEQFF
TRBJ2-7 . TRBV28 . TGTGCCGGAAGGGGCGTAACCCGCGGGGACGAGCAGTACTTC CAGRGVTRGDEQYF
TRBJ2-5 . TRBV2 TRBD2 TGTGCCAGCAGCCGGGACTATGTAGAGACCCAGTACTTC CASSRDYVETQYF
TRBJ2-2 once TRBV6-6 . TGTGCCAGCAGTTACTCGTACTTGGGCCGGCCCGGGGAGCTGTTTTTT CASSYSYLGRPGELFF
TRBJ2-1 few TRBV7-2 . TGTGCCAGCAGCTTAGTCCCCCCGTCCTACAATGAGCAGTTCTTC CASSLVPPSYNEQFF